A single sample gave rise to the 3 T cell receptor beta chains below, sequenced in a study of T cell responses to AZD1222 COVID-19 vaccine. Sequenced by immunoSEQ multiplex PCR; TCRdb stores in-frame clones only, minus some. The data show roughly 100,000 clones, almost 90% seen once. The material was peripheral blood, obtained on day 0 of AZD1222 vaccination. These receptors all come from an adult in good health.

The rearrangement uses TRBV6-1 and TRBJ2-3, with 7 bases fitting TRBD2. There are 16 residues in the CDR3. Trimming at V came to 1 base and at J to 2 bases, leaving 6 bases not matched to a gene. Germline values: CDR1 MNHNS, CDR2 SASEGT. CDR3 bases: TGTGCCAGCAGTGAAGGGGTGGGAGGGCCCACAGATACGCAGTATTTT. Translated, it gives CASSEGVGGPTDTQYF.

The chain is built from TRBV14 and TRBJ2-1; D might be TRBD1 or TRBD2, each matching 5 bases. Trimming removed 0 bases at V and 8 bases at J, with 17 bases between. This CDR3 is 16 amino acids long. Looked up from germline, CDR1 is SGHDN and CDR2 is FVKESK. DNA for the CDR3: TGTGCCAGCAGCCAAGAAACCGGGACGCTCCCGGATGAGCAGTTCTTC. It translates to CASSQETGTLPDEQFF. Variable domain in full (rest from reference TRBV14 and TRBJ2-1): EAGVTQFPSHSVIEKGQTVTLRCDPISGHDNLYWYRRVMGKEIKFLLHFVKESKQDESGMPNNRFLAERTGGTYSTLKVQPAELEDSGVYFCASSQETGTLPDEQFFGPGTRLTVL.

This clone was detected only once. The V and J genes are TRBV7-6 and TRBJ1-3, with 10 bases that match TRBD1. The junction had 13 bases not matched to a gene; V was cut back by 11 bases and J by 0 bases. Germline loops: CDR1 SGHVS, CDR2 FNYEAQ. The CDR3 contains 17 residues. The CDR3 DNA reads as TGTGCCTCCTGCCCTTGGGGACAGGGGCTCTCTGGAAACACCATATATTTT. Its translation: CASCPWGQGLSGNTIYF.